One and the same sample provided the 14 T cell receptor beta chains below, sequenced in a study of control samples from healthy donors and cancer patients. Here immunoSEQ multiplex PCR was the method, and the copy in TCRdb shows in-frame clones only, minus some. The repertoire holds fewer than 200,000 clones, with just over 85% as singletons. Specimen: blood. The receptors were sampled from a woman aged 30 to 39 in good health.

The chain combines TRBV7-8 with TRBJ1-1; no clear D gene. The CDR3 sequence is 15 residues long. CDR1 is SGHVS, CDR2 FQNEAQ, per germline. The germline V and J ends were trimmed by 3 bases and 1 base, with 12 bases remaining between them. The DNA of the CDR3 is TGTGCCAGCAGCTTCAGGCCACAGAAGAACACTGAAGCTTTCTTT. Its translation is CASSFRPQKNTEAFF. Full variable domain (missing parts from reference TRBV7-8 and TRBJ1-1): GAGVSQSPRYKVAKRGQDVALRCDPISGHVSLFWYQQALGQGPEFLTYFQNEAQLDKSGLPSDRFFAERPEGSVSTLKIQRTQQEDSAVYLCASSFRPQKNTEAFFGQGTRLTVV.

The V gene is TRBV7-2, the J gene TRBJ2-1; D is perhaps TRBD2 (5 bases). The CDR3 runs to 16 residues. The V and J ends lost 5 bases and 4 bases respectively, with 18 bases between them. Germline values: CDR1 SGHTA, CDR2 FQGNSA. The CDR3 loop reads CASSQRRGPTYNEQFF. CDR3 coding DNA: TGTGCCAGCAGCCAAAGGCGAGGGCCCACTTACAATGAGCAGTTCTTC.

The chain combines TRBV29-1 with TRBJ1-1, with D possibly TRBD1 on 6 matching bases. Trimming left V 7 bases short and J 4 bases short, with 16 bases between. CDR1 and CDR2 from the germline V gene are SQVTM and ANQGSEA. The CDR3 extends over 13 amino acids. The CDR3 DNA follows: TGCAGCGATACCATACAGGGAGCCACTGAAGCTTTCTTT. Its protein product is CSDTIQGATEAFF.

The chain is built from TRBV28 and TRBJ1-1; TRBD1 might be the D (6 bases). Deletions cut 2 bases from V and 5 bases from J, with 15 bases between. CDR1 and CDR2 from the germline V gene are MDHEN and SYDVKM. The CDR3 length is 15 residues. CDR3 region: CASSLMGGAGTEAFF. DNA for the CDR3: TGTGCCAGCAGTTTAATGGGGGGCGCGGGGACTGAAGCTTTCTTT.

Here the CDR3 reads CASSWGSTEAFF. The CDR3 DNA is TGTGCCAGCAGTTGGGGGAGCACTGAAGCTTTCTTT. The gene calls are TRBV12-3 or TRBV12-4 and TRBJ1-1; perhaps TRBD1 as D (5 bases). V lost 4 bases to trimming and J lost 4 bases, with 7 bases between them. The CDR3 runs 12 residues.

The V gene is TRBV9, the J gene TRBJ2-2, with D tentatively TRBD1 (5 bases). Germline loops: CDR1 SGDLS, CDR2 YYNGEE. CDR3 length equals 18 residues. Trimming stripped 0 bases from V and 6 bases from J, with 21 bases between. CDR3 nucleotide sequence: TGTGCCAGCAGCGTAGACGCCCCACCCCGAATAGGGGCCGGGGAGCTGTTTTTT. Its translation is CASSVDAPPRIGAGELFF.

The gene calls are TRBV15 and TRBJ2-6; 9 nucleotides agree with TRBD1. J lost 0 bases, V lost 3 bases, and 0 bases had no gene match. This CDR3 has 16 amino acids. Germline CDR1 reads LNHNV; CDR2 reads YYDKDF (reference sequence). The CDR3 bases are TGTGCCACCAGCAGGACAGGGGGCTCTGGGGCCAACGTCCTGACTTTC. Residues: CATSRTGGSGANVLTF.

This chain connects TRBV6-4 to TRBJ1-2; TRBD1 matches 12 bases. The J segment lost 6 bases and the V segment lost 3 bases, leaving 5 bases of the junction unmatched. Germline values: CDR1 MRHNA, CDR2 SNTAGT. The CDR3 totals 15 residues. CDR3: CASSDPGQGADGYTF. CDR3 coding DNA: TGTGCCAGCAGTGATCCGGGACAGGGGGCCGATGGCTACACCTTC.

This chain connects TRBV14 to TRBJ2-2; D unclear. The CDR3 contains 15 residues. With 4 bases removed from V and 4 bases from J, the gap between germline ends came to 13 bases. Germline V gene sequence: CDR1 SGHDN, CDR2 FVKESK. As DNA, the CDR3 is TGTGCCAGCAGCCCGCGACTGGTACCCACCGGGGAGCTGTTTTTT. Residues: CASSPRLVPTGELFF.

V usage is TRBV27 and J usage is TRBJ2-5; TRBD1 aligns across 10 bases. V shed 1 base, J shed 5 bases, and the junction held 7 bases outside the gene matches. The CDR3 loop spans 16 amino acids. CDR1 is MNHEY and CDR2 is SMNVEV in the germline V gene (reference sequence). The CDR3 is CASSLYGTGAGETQYF. The CDR3 DNA is TGTGCCAGCAGTTTATACGGGACAGGGGCGGGGGAGACCCAGTACTTC.

This clone has only a few counts. The genes are TRBV7-9 and TRBJ1-5; D unclear. The CDR3 covers 12 residues. With 2 bases removed from V and 3 bases from J, the gap between germline ends came to 2 bases. In germline, CDR1 is SEHNR, CDR2 FQNEAQ (reference sequence). This CDR3 is CASSLYNQPQHF. CDR3 DNA sequence: TGTGCCAGCAGCTTATACAATCAGCCCCAGCATTTT.

The chain employs TRBV29-1 and TRBJ1-2; 7 bases are a match to TRBD1. CDR3 length: 11 amino acids. V trimming: 6 bases; J trimming: 8 bases; junction bases outside the gene matches: 6. In germline, CDR1 is SQVTM, CDR2 ANQGSEA. CDR3: CSVETGEGYTF. As DNA, the CDR3 is TGCAGCGTAGAAACAGGGGAAGGCTACACCTTC.

V usage is TRBV6-6 and J usage is TRBJ1-2; tentative D call: TRBD1 (5 bases). The CDR3 length is 12 residues. Germline CDR1 reads MNHNY; CDR2 reads SVGAGI (reference sequence). Trimming removed 7 bases from V and 4 bases from J, with 10 bases in between. CDR3 sequence reads: CASTPGTYGYTF. The CDR3 bases are TGTGCCAGCACCCCTGGGACCTATGGCTACACCTTC.

The gene calls are TRBV5-6 and TRBJ2-1; 8 bases are shared with TRBD2. The CDR3 contains 14 residues. CDR1 is SGHDT, CDR2 YYEEEE, per germline. Unmatched junction bases numbered 4, after V lost 0 bases and J lost 8 bases. The CDR3 here is CASSLDGTSYEQFF. CDR3 DNA: TGTGCCAGCAGCTTGGACGGGACTAGTTATGAGCAGTTCTTC.